This TCR beta chain was documented in a study of response to subunit inactivated influenza vaccine (dated by TCRdb to 2016 to 2018). Context from the whole study: To follow how T cells responded to a trivalent subunit inactivated influenza vaccine, the researchers relied on deep quantitative profiling of the T cell receptor repertoire.

The CDR3 contains 17 residues, cysteine and phenylalanine counted. Left in the record is the CDR3 DNA by itself, 51 bases read in frame from the first base. Based on the germline V gene, the CDR1 and CDR2 sequences are MDHEN and SYDVKM. The germline V end is reduced by 4 bases and the J end by 1 base; junction bases left unmatched: 9. This clonotype appeared a few times. Its antigen is currently not known. One base away there is no much larger clone; base qualities are not given. The full study reports these points: The authors suggested that each seasonal influenza vaccination may recruit only a limited number of new T cells.

Preparation of the library involved RT-PCR. Sequencing relied on an Illumina HiSeq 2500. The public reads were reprocessed in TCRdb via fastp at Q25 and MiXCR, keeping in-frame beta chains. Duplicate CDR3 protein sequences are folded into a single record with the most common DNA and genes. Present in this sample are around 180,000 distinct CDR3 sequences, about a tenth of which were seen just once. The ten largest clones represent roughly a tenth of the sample. The chain is encoded by TRBV28 joined to TRBJ1-1, with 10 junctional bases fitting TRBD1. Source: non-naive T cells sorted from PBMCs, taken on the day of vaccination. The cell subset or site label of this sample denotes: memory T cell fraction. This receptor was taken from a man between 45 and 60 years old who received an inactivated influenza vaccine. Donor details come from another sample of the same person, matched by shared clones. This receptor has the CDR3 CASSSGTGAGENTEAFF. The DNA sequence reads TGTGCCAGCAGTTCCGGGACAGGGGCGGGAGAGAACACTGAAGCTTTCTTT.